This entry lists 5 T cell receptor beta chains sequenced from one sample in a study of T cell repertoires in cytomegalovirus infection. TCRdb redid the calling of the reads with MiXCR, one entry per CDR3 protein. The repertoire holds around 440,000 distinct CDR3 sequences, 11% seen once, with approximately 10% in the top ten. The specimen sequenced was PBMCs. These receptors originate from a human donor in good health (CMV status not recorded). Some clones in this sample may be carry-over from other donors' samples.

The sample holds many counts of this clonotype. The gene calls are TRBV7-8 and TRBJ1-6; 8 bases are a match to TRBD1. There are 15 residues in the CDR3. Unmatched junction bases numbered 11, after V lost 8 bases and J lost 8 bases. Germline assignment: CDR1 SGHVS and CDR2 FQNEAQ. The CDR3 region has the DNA TGTGCCAGCGGGACAGGAAACGGCTTGGATTCACCCCTCCACTTT. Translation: CASGTGNGLDSPLHF.

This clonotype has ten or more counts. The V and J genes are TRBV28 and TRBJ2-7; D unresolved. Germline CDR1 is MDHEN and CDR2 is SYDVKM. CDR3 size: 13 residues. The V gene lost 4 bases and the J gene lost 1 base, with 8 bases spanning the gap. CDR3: CASSSRGSYEQYF. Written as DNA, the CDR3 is TGTGCCAGCAGTTCTCGAGGATCCTACGAGCAGTACTTC. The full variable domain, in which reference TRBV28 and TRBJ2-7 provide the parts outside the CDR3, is DVKVTQSSRYLVKRTGEKVFLECVQDMDHENMFWYRQDPGLGLRLIYFSYDVKMKEKGDIPEGYSVSREKKERFSLILESASTNQTSMYLCASSSRGSYEQYFGPGTRLTVT.

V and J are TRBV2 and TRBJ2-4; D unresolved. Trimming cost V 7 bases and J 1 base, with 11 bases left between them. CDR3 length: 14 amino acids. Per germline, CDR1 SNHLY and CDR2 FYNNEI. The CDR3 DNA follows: TGTGCCAGCATTGGATCCTGGGCCAAAAACATTCAGTACTTC. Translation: CASIGSWAKNIQYF.

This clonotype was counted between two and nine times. The DNA of the CDR3 is TGTGCCAGCAGCCAAGAAGGATCTAATGAAAAACTGTTTTTT. Protein product: CASSQEGSNEKLFF. The V and J genes are TRBV4-2 and TRBJ1-4; D gene unclear. This CDR3 has 14 amino acids. Trimming cost V 0 bases and J 3 bases, with 5 bases left between them. Germline values: CDR1 LGHNA, CDR2 YNFKEQ.

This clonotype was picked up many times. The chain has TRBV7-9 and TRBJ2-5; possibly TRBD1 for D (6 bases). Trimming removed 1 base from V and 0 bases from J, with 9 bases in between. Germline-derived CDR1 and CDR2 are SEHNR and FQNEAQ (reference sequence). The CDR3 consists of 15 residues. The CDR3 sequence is CASSLGTVYQETQYF. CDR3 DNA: TGTGCCAGCAGCTTAGGGACAGTGTACCAAGAGACCCAGTACTTC. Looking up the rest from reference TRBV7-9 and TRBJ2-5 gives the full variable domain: DTGVSQNPRHKITKRGQNVTFRCDPISEHNRLYWYRQTLGQGPEFLTYFQNEAQLEKSRLLSDRFSAERPKGSFSTLEIQRTEQGDSAMYLCASSLGTVYQETQYFGPGTRLLVL.